The clone carrying this TCR beta chain was seen only a few times. Its antigen is undetermined. Stated treatment: oral pan-JAK inhibitor, 5-10 mg twice daily. Cell sorting on a FACSAria was used to separate CD4+ and CD8+ T cells from the PBMCs. This entry belongs to a study of CD8+ T cells in alopecia areata. Whole-study findings and limits: Among patients, TCR sharing was less clear than in mice, a difference possibly due in part to HLA diversity in the patient population.

Following RNA extraction, reverse transcription yielded cDNA that acted as the sequencing template. Generated by immunoSEQ multiplex PCR, the TCRdb table keeps only in-frame clones and is missing some. The data show 110,000 to 150,000 clones, with 45% to 60% seen just once and roughly 15% held by the top ten. Germline V gives CDR1 LNHNV, CDR2 YYDKDF (reference sequence). The ends lost 5 bases at V and 4 bases at J; junction bases unmatched: 8. There are 16 residues in the CDR3. The receptor was isolated from a human donor with alopecia areata. The sample was CD8+ T cells sorted from blood, taken at week 4, from a patient treated with tofacitinib. The chain has TRBV15 and TRBJ2-2, with 9 bases identical to TRBD1. For the CDR3, the DNA is TGTGCCACCAGCCTCCGGGACAGGGAGGCCACCGGGGAGCTGTTTTTT. Amino acid sequence: CATSLRDREATGELFF.